A single TCR beta chain is shown here with its context. Its antigen remains unidentified. This CDR3 comprises 14 residues. The trim removed 5 bases at V and 5 bases at J, leaving 6 bases unmatched. In germline, CDR1 is LGHDT, CDR2 YNNKEL (reference sequence). The sample belongs to a study of T cell responses to AZD1222 COVID-19 vaccine. About the research overall: Second-dose intervals of approximately 4 or approximately 12 weeks were pooled. Whole-study results and caveats: Following two doses of AZD1222, Spike-specific TCR breadth and depth rose.

Assay: immunoSEQ multiplex PCR; the TCRdb copy retains only in-frame clones and omits some. The table records about 100,000 clones, approximately 87% of them present only once. The specimen was peripheral blood, collected on day 0 of AZD1222 vaccination. The source is an adult in good health. The gene calls are TRBV3-1 (or the pseudogene TRBV3-2) and TRBJ1-1, with 9 bases fitting TRBD1. The CDR3 loop reads CASSNRDRETEAFF. DNA for the CDR3: TGTGCCAGCAGCAACCGGGACAGGGAAACTGAAGCTTTCTTT.